A single sample is the source of the 19 T cell receptor beta chains below, sequenced in a study of T-cell memory formation after mild COVID-19. MiXCR, run by TCRdb on the 5' RACE reads, gives a single entry per CDR3 protein. Here the sample spans 250,000 to 350,000 distinct CDR3 sequences, around a sixth being singletons. The sequencing sample was made of PBMCs or a T cell subset sorted from them (not recorded which). All receptors come from a man aged 18 to 29 who had mild COVID-19 (a few samples of this study predate the infection). Cell type and time point are not known.

The table lists this clonotype with a few counts. The rearrangement joins TRBV29-1 to TRBJ1-2; 12 bases map to TRBD1. With 3 bases clipped from V and 7 bases from J, the junction kept 18 bases outside the gene matches. The CDR3 runs to 18 residues. CDR1 is SQVTM and CDR2 is ANQGSEA in the germline V gene. The CDR3 loop is CSVELLLGQGAAIPGYTF. CDR3 nucleotide sequence: TGCAGCGTTGAGCTTCTGTTGGGACAGGGGGCCGCTATCCCTGGCTACACCTTC.

V gene TRBV5-1 combines with J gene TRBJ1-1, with a possible D match to TRBD1 (6 bases). Germline V gene lookup returns CDR1 SGHRS and CDR2 YFSETQ. There are 14 residues in the CDR3. Trimming stripped 0 bases from V and 1 base from J, with 7 bases between. CDR3 nucleotides: TGCGCCAGCAGCTTGGACAGGGCGAACACTGAAGCTTTCTTT. This codes for CASSLDRANTEAFF.

This sequence joins TRBV20-1 and TRBJ2-6; 9 bases line up with TRBD1. The V gene end was trimmed by 3 bases and the J gene end by 4 bases; junction bases not matched to a gene: 7. CDR3 length: 16 residues. Germline V lookup: CDR1 DFQATT, CDR2 SNEGSKA (reference sequence). CDR3 protein: CSASGTGNPGANVLTF. The DNA of the CDR3 is TGCAGTGCTAGCGGGACAGGGAATCCCGGGGCCAACGTCCTGACTTTC.

A few counts support this clonotype. The V call is TRBV4-3, the J call TRBJ1-2; the D is unclear. CDR3 size: 14 residues. Between the trimmed V and J ends, which lost 4 bases and 11 bases, there was a span of 20 bases. CDR1 is LGHNA and CDR2 is YSLEER in the germline V gene. The CDR3 sequence is CASSPPGQGVGYTF. The CDR3 bases are TGCGCCAGCAGCCCCCCCGGCCAAGGAGTTGGTTACACCTTC.

The chain recombines TRBV6-2 or TRBV6-3 with TRBJ2-7, with 7 positions matching TRBD2. CDR1 MNHEY and CDR2 SVGEGT come from the germline V gene. Trimming took 2 bases from V and 2 from J; bases not matched to a gene: 6. The CDR3 covers 15 residues. CDR3 loop: CASSYRPSGPYEQYF. CDR3 coding DNA: TGTGCCAGCAGTTACCGACCTAGCGGACCCTACGAGCAGTACTTC.

The V call is TRBV6-5, the J call TRBJ2-1, with 11 bases that match TRBD2. Germline V lookup: CDR1 MNHEY, CDR2 SVGAGI. The CDR3 consists of 16 residues. The trim removed 7 bases at V and 0 bases at J, leaving 5 bases unmatched. CDR3 sequence (DNA): TGTGCCAGCAACCTTCTAGCGGGGGGCTCCTACAATGAGCAGTTCTTC. This encodes CASNLLAGGSYNEQFF.

The chain employs TRBV6-2 or TRBV6-3 and TRBJ2-3, with 11 bases lining up with TRBD2. From germline, CDR1 is MNHEY and CDR2 SVGEGT. This CDR3 spans 19 amino acids. The V segment lost 6 bases and the J segment 2 bases; nucleotides outside the gene matches: 16. CDR3 residues: CASRPITSGGPSITDTQYF. CDR3 nucleotides: TGTGCCAGCAGACCGATTACTAGCGGGGGACCATCTATCACAGATACGCAGTATTTT.

The rearrangement links TRBV5-1 to TRBJ2-5; 15 bases fit TRBD2. There are 18 residues in the CDR3. Germline V lookup: CDR1 SGHRS, CDR2 YFSETQ. With 4 bases clipped from V and 5 bases from J, the junction kept 12 bases outside the gene matches. The CDR3 DNA follows: TGCGCCAGCAGCGCCGCTGGACTAGCGGGGGGGCCCTGGGAGACCCAGTACTTC. This encodes CASSAAGLAGGPWETQYF. The complete variable domain, with remaining parts taken from reference TRBV5-1 and TRBJ2-5, reads KAGVTQTPRYLIKTRGQQVTLSCSPISGHRSVSWYQQTPGQGLQFLFEYFSETQRNKGNFPGRFSGRQFSNSRSEMNVSTLELGDSALYLCASSAAGLAGGPWETQYFGPGTRLLVL.

J is TRBJ2-3 and V is TRBV7-6; D gene uncertain. Germline CDR1 reads SGHVS; CDR2 reads FNYEAQ. The CDR3 totals 13 residues. V lost 2 bases and J lost 6, with 9 bases in between. CDR3 sequence reads: CASSLTTADTQYF. CDR3 DNA: TGTGCCAGCAGCTTAACGACTGCTGATACGCAGTATTTT.

This clonotype was observed many times. The chain links TRBV7-8 to TRBJ2-7, with TRBD2 matching 7 bases. CDR3 length: 15 residues. CDR1 is SGHVS and CDR2 is FQNEAQ in the germline V gene. The junction had 9 bases not matched to a gene; V was cut back by 6 bases and J by 1 base. CDR3 region: CASRNTGTTSYEQYF. For the CDR3, the DNA is TGTGCCAGCAGAAACACCGGGACTACTTCCTACGAGCAGTACTTC.

The gene calls are TRBV20-1 and TRBJ2-7, with 8 bases aligning to TRBD1. The CDR3 spans 12 residues. V was pared by 7 bases and J by 6 bases, with 8 bases of the junction left unmatched. The germline V gene encodes CDR1 DFQATT and CDR2 SNEGSKA (reference sequence). Here the CDR3 reads CSVGQGALEQYV. The CDR3 bases are TGCAGTGTCGGCCAGGGGGCCCTCGAGCAGTACGTC.

The table lists this clonotype with a few counts. The genes are TRBV6-6 and TRBJ2-3; D is undetermined. V lost 0 bases to trimming and J lost 2 bases, with 9 bases between them. Germline V gene lookup returns CDR1 MNHNY and CDR2 SVGAGI (reference sequence). The CDR3 length is 15 residues. The CDR3 DNA is TGTGCCAGCAGTTACTCAAAAGGTGCCACAGATACGCAGTATTTT. Translated, it gives CASSYSKGATDTQYF.

This clonotype was recorded a few times. The V call is TRBV5-5, the J call TRBJ1-5, with a weak D call TRBD1 (5 bases). The V end lost 4 bases, the J end lost 0 bases, and 14 bases lay between the germline ends. There are 16 residues in the CDR3. The germline V gene has CDR1 SGHKS and CDR2 YYEKEE (reference sequence). The CDR3 DNA is TGTGCCAGCAGCCCCACGGGGACGGATAGCAATCAGCCCCAGCATTTT. This translates into CASSPTGTDSNQPQHF. The whole variable domain, remainder taken from reference TRBV5-5 and TRBJ1-5, is DAGVTQSPTHLIKTRGQQVTLRCSPISGHKSVSWYQQVLGQGPQFIFQYYEKEERGRGNFPDRFSARQFPNYSSELNVNALLLGDSALYLCASSPTGTDSNQPQHFGDGTRLSIL.

This clonotype was observed many times. J is TRBJ2-7 and V is TRBV7-2; D tentatively reads TRBD1 or TRBD2 (6 bases each). Trimming shortened V by 1 base and J by 6 bases, and 10 bases separated the two germline ends. The germline V gene has CDR1 SGHTA and CDR2 FQGNSA. CDR3 size: 13 residues. CDR3 DNA sequence: TGTGCCAGCAGCTTAGTAGGAGGGGGCGAGCAGTACTTC. It yields the protein CASSLVGGGEQYF.

The chain employs TRBV5-1 and TRBJ2-1, with 9 bases identical to TRBD2. This CDR3 has 16 amino acids. Per germline, CDR1 SGHRS and CDR2 YFSETQ. Trimming at V came to 0 bases and at J to 4 bases, leaving 5 bases not matched to a gene. The CDR3 nucleotides read TGCGCCAGCAGCTTGGCCAGCGCGGGGGGGTACAATGAGCAGTTCTTC. This encodes CASSLASAGGYNEQFF.

The V gene is TRBV20-1, the J gene TRBJ1-2; D is undetermined. The V end was cut by 5 bases, the J end by 3 bases, with 13 bases between. The length of the CDR3 is 13 residues. Germline V gives CDR1 DFQATT, CDR2 SNEGSKA (reference sequence). CDR3 residues: CSASNDIYYGYTF. In DNA, the CDR3 is TGCAGTGCTTCTAATGACATCTACTATGGCTACACCTTC.

This clonotype was found a few times. The gene calls are TRBV5-6 and TRBJ2-1, with TRBD1 matching 7 bases. This CDR3 spans 15 amino acids. CDR1 is SGHDT and CDR2 is YYEEEE in the germline V gene. The V segment lost 0 bases and the J segment 9 bases; nucleotides outside the gene matches: 9. This chain's CDR3 is CASSLDRGFIGEQFF. DNA for the CDR3: TGTGCCAGCAGCTTGGACAGGGGCTTTATAGGTGAGCAGTTCTTC.

This clonotype has just a few counts. The genes are TRBV4-1 and TRBJ1-2, with 9 bases aligning to TRBD1. The germline CDR1 and CDR2 sequences are MGHRA and YSYEKL. The CDR3 length is 16 residues. Germline trimming cut 4 bases from V and 6 bases from J; bases unmatched to any gene: 12. CDR3 sequence (DNA): TGCGCCAGCAGCCCTCTGGCCGGGACAGGGAATAATGGCTACACCTTC. Translating gives CASSPLAGTGNNGYTF.

The gene calls are TRBV12-3 or TRBV12-4 and TRBJ2-3; D is unresolved. The V and J ends lost 5 bases and 6 bases respectively, with 9 bases between them. The CDR3 loop spans 12 amino acids. The CDR3 protein is CASSDYGDTQYF. For the CDR3, the DNA is TGTGCCAGCAGTGATTACGGGGATACGCAGTATTTT.